This TCR beta chain was sequenced during a study of blood T cell repertoires in COVID-19. The V end lost 0 bases, the J end lost 4 bases, and 9 bases lay between the germline ends. The V gene's germline CDR1 is SGDLS and CDR2 YYNGEE. The CDR3 has 14 amino acids. The data were produced by immunoSEQ multiplex PCR, yet TCRdb's version contains in-frame clones alone and is incomplete. The data show approximately 240,000 clones, roughly 80% seen once. This chain uses TRBV9 with TRBJ2-3; TRBD1 is a possible D gene (6 bases). Specimen: peripheral blood. This sequence originates from a woman in her forties with active or convalescent COVID-19. The CDR3 DNA follows: TGTGCCAGCAGCGTAGGGGGGCGCGCAGATACGCAGTATTTT. This codes for CASSVGGRADTQYF.